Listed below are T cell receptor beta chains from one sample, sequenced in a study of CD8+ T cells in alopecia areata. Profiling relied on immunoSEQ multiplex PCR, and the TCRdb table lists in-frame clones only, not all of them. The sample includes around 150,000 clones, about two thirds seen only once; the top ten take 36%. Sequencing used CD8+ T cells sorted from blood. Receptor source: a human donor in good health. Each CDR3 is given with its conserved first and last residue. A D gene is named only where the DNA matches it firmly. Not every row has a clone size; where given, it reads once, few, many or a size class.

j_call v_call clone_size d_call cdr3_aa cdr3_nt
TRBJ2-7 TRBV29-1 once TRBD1 CSVEQGDSYEQYF TGCAGCGTTGAACAGGGGGACTCCTACGAGCAGTACTTC
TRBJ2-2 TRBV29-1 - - CSVNDPMNTGELFF TGCAGCGTTAATGACCCTATGAACACCGGGGAGCTGTTTTTT
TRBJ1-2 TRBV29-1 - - CSGYRDGYTF TGCAGCGGGTACAGGGATGGCTACACCTTC
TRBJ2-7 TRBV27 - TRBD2 CASSFLAGPFEQYF TGTGCCAGCAGTTTCCTAGCGGGCCCCTTCGAGCAGTACTTC
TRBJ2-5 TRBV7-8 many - CASSPIAGNQETQYF TGTGCCAGCAGCCCAATAGCAGGGAACCAAGAGACCCAGTACTTC
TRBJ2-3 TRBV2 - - CASSAWAPDTQYF TGTGCCAGCAGTGCCTGGGCACCAGATACGCAGTATTTT
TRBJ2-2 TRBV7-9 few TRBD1 CASSNAGTGTTGELFF TGTGCCAGCAGCAATGCCGGGACAGGGACGACCGGGGAGCTGTTTTTT
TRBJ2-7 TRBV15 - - CATRLGRAQEQQYF TGTGCCACCAGGCTGGGACGGGCACAGGAACAGCAGTACTTC
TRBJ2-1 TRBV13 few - CASSLWGPYNEQFF TGTGCCAGCAGCTTATGGGGGCCGTACAATGAGCAGTTCTTC
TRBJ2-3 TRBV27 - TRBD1 CASTDRAGTARDTQYF TGTGCCAGCACTGACAGAGCAGGGACAGCCCGGGATACGCAGTATTTT
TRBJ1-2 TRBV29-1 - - CSVGSEGYYGYTF TGCAGCGTTGGGTCGGAGGGGTACTATGGCTACACCTTC
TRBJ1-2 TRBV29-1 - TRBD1 CSVETGAVGYTF TGCAGCGTTGAAACAGGGGCGGTTGGCTACACCTTC
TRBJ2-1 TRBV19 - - CASRSRIAGDPNNEQFF TGTGCCAGTAGGTCACGCATCGCAGGGGACCCTAACAATGAGCAGTTCTTC
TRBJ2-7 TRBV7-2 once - CASSFFLSYEQYF TGTGCCAGCAGCTTTTTTCTGAGCTACGAGCAGTACTTC
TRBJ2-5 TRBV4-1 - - CASSQSRSETQYF TGCGCCAGCAGCCAGTCGAGGTCGGAGACCCAGTACTTC
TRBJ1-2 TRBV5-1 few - CASSLVQGNYGYTF TGCGCCAGCAGCTTGGTCCAGGGAAACTATGGCTACACCTTC
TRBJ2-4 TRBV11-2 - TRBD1 CASNPTGGGKNIQYF TGTGCCAGCAACCCCACAGGGGGCGGAAAAAACATTCAGTACTTC
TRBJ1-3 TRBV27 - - CASRGGTSGNTIYF TGTGCCAGCAGGGGGGGCACCTCTGGAAACACCATATATTTT
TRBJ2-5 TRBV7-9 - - CASSAPMMGRETQYF TGTGCCAGCAGCGCACCGATGATGGGCAGGGAGACCCAGTACTTC
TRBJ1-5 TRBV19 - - CASSFSKGGLSNQPQHF TGTGCCAGTTCATTCTCAAAGGGGGGACTTAGCAATCAGCCCCAGCATTTT
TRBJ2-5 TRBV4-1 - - CASSQERVGTQYF TGCGCCAGCAGCCAAGAGCGGGTCGGGACCCAGTACTTC
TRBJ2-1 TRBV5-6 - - CASSRSGYNEQFF TGTGCCAGCAGTCGGAGCGGTTACAATGAGCAGTTCTTC
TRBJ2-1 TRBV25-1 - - CAAQLGASNEQFF TGTGCCGCACAACTTGGAGCGTCGAATGAGCAGTTCTTC
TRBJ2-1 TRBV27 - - CRPWTYNEQFF TGTAGGCCCTGGACCTACAATGAGCAGTTCTTC
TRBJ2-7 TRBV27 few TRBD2 CASSALAGGEQYF TGTGCCAGCAGCGCCCTAGCGGGAGGCGAGCAGTACTTC
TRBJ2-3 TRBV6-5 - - CASSSGPTSTDTQYF TGTGCCAGCAGCTCCGGACCTACTAGCACAGATACGCAGTATTTT
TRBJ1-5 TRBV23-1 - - CASSQYNQPQHF TGCGCCAGCAGTCAATATAATCAGCCCCAGCATTTT
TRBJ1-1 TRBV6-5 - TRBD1 CASSYSTGVGREAFF TGTGCCAGCAGTTACTCTACAGGGGTGGGAAGGGAGGCTTTCTTT
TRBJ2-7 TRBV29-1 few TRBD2 CSVRLAGYEQYF TGCAGCGTACGACTAGCGGGCTACGAGCAGTACTTC
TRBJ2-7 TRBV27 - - CASSLSPGDTYEQYF TGTGCCAGCAGTTTATCGCCAGGCGATACCTACGAGCAGTACTTC
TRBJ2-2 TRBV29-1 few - CSGASENTGELFF TGCAGCGGGGCTAGCGAGAACACCGGGGAGCTGTTTTTT
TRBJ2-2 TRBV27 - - CASSLSSYTGELFF TGTGCCAGCAGTTTATCTAGCTACACCGGGGAGCTGTTTTTT
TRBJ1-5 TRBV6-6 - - CASIPRGGDNQPQHF TGTGCCAGCATTCCCCGAGGGGGAGACAATCAGCCCCAGCATTTT
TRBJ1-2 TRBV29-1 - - CSVGPVGDGYTF TGCAGCGTTGGCCCCGTGGGCGATGGCTACACCTTC
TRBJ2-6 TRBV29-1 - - CSVTDSGFGANVLTF TGCAGCGTCACAGACTCAGGATTTGGGGCCAACGTCCTGACTTTC
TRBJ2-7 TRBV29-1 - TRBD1 CSASQGAAEQYF TGCAGCGCCTCCCAGGGGGCGGCCGAGCAGTACTTC
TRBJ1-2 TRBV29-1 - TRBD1 CSVPSRGHNYGYTF TGCAGCGTTCCTTCTAGGGGGCACAACTATGGCTACACCTTC
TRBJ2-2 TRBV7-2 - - CASSLARTDPTGELFF TGTGCCAGCAGCTTAGCGAGGACAGACCCCACCGGGGAGCTGTTTTTT
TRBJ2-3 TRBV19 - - CAARPAGFTDTQYF TGTGCCGCCAGACCGGCGGGATTCACAGATACGCAGTATTTT
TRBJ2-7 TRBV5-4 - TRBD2 CASSAGTNSYEQYF TGTGCCAGCAGCGCCGGGACTAACTCCTACGAGCAGTACTTC
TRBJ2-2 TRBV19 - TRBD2 CASRAGEVTGELFF TGTGCCAGTAGGGCGGGAGAAGTCACCGGGGAGCTGTTTTTT